The clone carrying this T cell receptor beta chain was found many times. Its target is unknown. The data were obtained in a study of T cells after yellow fever vaccination. In the study overall: Fractions low in cell number were prepared with SMART-Seq v4 Ultra Low Input. Findings of the study overall: Clonotypes found in both CD4 and CD8 compartments made up a small share. It was the secondary response that reached its peak faster, day 5 versus 15, but it was weaker.

V shed 8 bases, J shed 3 bases, and the junction held 13 bases outside the gene matches. The CDR3 is made up of 17 amino acids. The V gene's germline CDR1 is ENHRY and CDR2 SYGVKD. The 5'RACE template-switching step produced TCR cDNA and added a universal primer site and UMIs. TCRdb re-called the 5' RACE reads with MiXCR, one entry per CDR3 protein. The sample carries 450,000 to 600,000 distinct CDR3 sequences, about 15% recorded once. Sequenced material: PBMCs, taken around 5 days after the first yellow fever vaccination. V usage is TRBV10-3 and J usage is TRBJ2-2; 9 nucleotides agree with TRBD1. This receptor was taken from a man aged 18 to 29 who received the YFV17D yellow fever vaccine. The CDR3 DNA is TGTGCCATCCCGGGACAGGGATCAAGGCCGGACACCGGGGAGCTGTTTTTT. It encodes CAIPGQGSRPDTGELFF.